This T cell receptor (beta chain) was sequenced in a study of CXCR3-negative and CXCR3-positive naive CD8 T cells. Via 5' RACE with UMI labels, TRB cDNA libraries were prepared. No DNA is given; TCRdb re-called the 5' RACE reads and lists each CDR3 protein once. The clone table shows tens of thousands of distinct CDR3 sequences, with the ten largest holding around 1.4%. General study findings and limits: More hydrophobic TRB CDR3s occurred in CXCR3-positive than in CXCR3-negative naive cells. Sequencing showed both naive subsets with comparably high diversity, and memory CD8+ cells much lower.

A note on this clonotype: What it binds is not known.

This CDR3 region has 14 residues. Germline assignment: CDR1 SQVTM and CDR2 ANQGSEA. In triplicate, each CD8+ T cell subset was sorted at 250,000 to 350,000 cells per replicate. Naive CD8+ T cells carried a CD45RO-CCR7+CD27+CD95- phenotype. The receptor was derived from a human donor in good health. Some clones in this sample may be carry-over from other donors' samples. Sequenced material: naive CXCR3- CD8+ T cells from blood. The subset is: CD45RO-CCR7+CD27+CD95- naive CD8+ T cells lacking CXCR3 (TNR3-). The rearrangement joins TRBV29-1 to TRBJ2-2; checking the TCRdb D call of TRBD1 is not possible without DNA. CDR3 amino acids: CSVERRDSTGELFF.